This T cell receptor beta chain was sequenced during a study of blood T cell repertoires in COVID-19 (TCRdb year 2020). Some background on the complete study: Samples covering the acute and convalescent phases of COVID-19 were provided by collaborators in the United States, Italy and Spain. The sample metadata nearly always contained a de-identified subject ID, COVID-19 status, age in years and sex. Where HLA class I and class II types were available, the types were taken from metadata supplied by the sample provider, not from assay-based typing. The prospective study material was composed of cDNA or gDNA derived from T cells, B-cell-depleted T cells, or PBMCs. The samples were drawn from two sources: the first 160 participants of the ongoing ImmuneRACE study, and over 950 subjects contributed by 6 global collaborators. A freely available public database, intended as a resource for researchers studying the immune response to SARS-CoV-2, is where the repertoires were released. Deeply sampled blood TCRbeta repertoires from subjects exposed to, actively infected with, or recovered from COVID-19 were included in the dataset. Broader findings and caveats from the paper: How much clinical and demographic metadata was included differed by source and by participant, and the metadata was provided uncurated.

Details on this clone: There is no known antigen for this receptor. There are no base qualities to consult, and no much larger clone falls within one base.

The V and J ends are trimmed by 4 bases and 4 bases, leaving 8 bases between them. From the cysteine up to the phenylalanine, the CDR3 has a length of 13 residues. Only the CDR3 part of the read is kept: 39 bases, read in frame from the first base. CDR1 MGHDK and CDR2 SYGVNS are derived from the germline V gene. The immunoSEQ Assay, a bias-controlled multiplex PCR, was used to amplify TCRbeta CDR3 regions from genomic DNA. Per the original workflow: The number of nucleated cells in each sample was estimated from the amplification of reference gene primers within the assay. To quantify the absolute abundance of each unique TCRbeta CDR3 rearrangement, sequence reads were collapsed and filtered. For each sample, productive Simpson clonality was calculated by taking the square root of Simpson's diversity index across productive rearrangements. Here the immuneACCESS table is served through TCRdb, limited to in-frame sequences with V and J called. Missing clones are a known gap in these copies; in checked studies unresolved V genes cover under half, and the rest lacks a known reason. V and J calls and clone size are copied from that table; D and trimming were computed from the DNA. In all, the sample holds under 250,000 clones, and 80% to 85% of those were seen once. Roughly 5.5% of the sample is held by the ten biggest clonotypes.

One collaborating source in Seattle enrolled patients while the patients were actively infected and followed the patients over time throughout the course of disease. Whole blood was collected in K2EDTA tubes by collaborating institutions according to the institutions' own protocols. For TCRbeta analysis, collaborators shipped samples in one of three forms: frozen whole blood, isolated PBMCs, or DNA extracted from either of those sample types. Sequenced: peripheral blood. This TCR was recovered from a woman in her 70s with COVID-19, enrolled during active disease. The V and J genes are TRBV25-1 and TRBJ1-3, and perhaps TRBD1 as D gene, on 5 matching bases. The CDR3 loop reads CASSVQGGNTIYF. The base sequence is TGTGCCAGCAGTGTCCAGGGCGGAAACACCATATATTTT.